These 5 T cell receptor beta chains were all obtained from the same sample, sequenced in a study of CD4 T cells in relation to SARS-CoV-2 and coronaviruses (dated by TCRdb to about 2021). No antigen has been identified for these receptors. Library generation was performed with the immunoSEQ multiplex PCR assay. TCRdb retrieved this table from immuneACCESS and kept in-frame rearrangements only. Not all clones are present; in checked studies, unresolved V genes account for under half, and no reason is known for the remainder. In all, the sample holds 30,000 to 40,000 clones, and over 75% of those were seen once. The top ten clones comprise roughly 20% of the sample. Sequenced: memory CD4+ T cells from PBMCs, cultured in vitro. Taken with the paper, the label for cell subset or site translates to: memory (non-naive) CD4+ T cells. Receptors were obtained from an adult with COVID-19.

V usage is TRBV27 and J usage is TRBJ2-1; no firm D call. Trimming shortened V by 0 bases and J by 4 bases, and 4 bases separated the two germline ends. This CDR3 contains 13 residues. Germline V lookup: CDR1 MNHEY, CDR2 SMNVEV (reference sequence). Here the CDR3 reads CASSLSRYNEQFF. The CDR3 DNA reads TGTGCCAGCAGTTTATCGAGGTACAATGAGCAGTTCTTC.

The genes are TRBV9 and TRBJ1-2; the D gene is possibly TRBD1 (5 bases). Per germline, CDR1 SGDLS and CDR2 YYNGEE. The CDR3 contains 16 residues. V lost 0 bases and J lost 4, with 16 bases in between. The CDR3 DNA reads as TGTGCCAGCAGCGTAGCGGGGCAGTCGGATTTCTATGGCTACACCTTC. It is translated as CASSVAGQSDFYGYTF.

The rearrangement joins TRBV19 to TRBJ2-5; 16 positions agree with TRBD2. The J segment lost 5 bases and the V segment lost 5 bases, leaving 5 bases of the junction unmatched. The CDR3 covers 16 residues. Looked up from germline, CDR1 is LNHDA and CDR2 is SQIVND (reference sequence). CDR3 loop: CASSGTSGRAAETQYF. The CDR3 DNA follows: TGTGCCAGTAGTGGGACTAGCGGGAGGGCCGCGGAGACCCAGTACTTC.

This clone was recorded only once. V gene TRBV10-3 combines with J gene TRBJ1-2, with 9 bases matching TRBD1. Per the germline V gene, CDR1 is ENHRY and CDR2 is SYGVKD. J lost 6 bases, V lost 7 bases, and 6 bases had no gene match. CDR3 length: 13 amino acids. In DNA, the CDR3 is TGTGCCATCACCGGGACAGGGCAGGATGGCTACACCTTC. Encoded protein: CAITGTGQDGYTF.

J is TRBJ1-1 and V is TRBV29-1; no definite D call. CDR1 is SQVTM, CDR2 ANQGSEA, per germline. V lost 1 base and J 3 bases, leaving 6 bases between the germline ends. CDR3 length: 12 residues. The CDR3 loop is CSVEVEYTEAFF. The CDR3 DNA reads TGCAGCGTTGAAGTCGAGTACACTGAAGCTTTCTTT. Together with reference TRBV29-1 and TRBJ1-1, the CDR3 gives the full variable domain: SAVISQKPSRDICQRGTSLTIQCQVDSQVTMMFWYRQQPGQSLTLIATANQGSEATYESGFVIDKFPISRPNLTFSTLTVSNMSPEDSSIYLCSVEVEYTEAFFGQGTRLTVV.